A single sample is the source of the 4 T cell receptor beta chains below, sequenced in a study of T cells in Graves' hyperthyroidism and ophthalmopathy. RNA transcripts provided the source from which TCR beta CDR3 regions were amplified. In the first-round RT-PCR of the TCR CDR3, the HTBI primer set was used. TCRdb reanalysed the multiplex PCR reads using MiXCR and keeps one entry per CDR3 protein. The sample shows 650,000 to 750,000 distinct CDR3 sequences, about 14% of them seen only once. The specimen sequenced was blood. All receptors derive from a woman aged 18 to 35 with Graves' hyperthyroidism.

The table lists this clonotype with a few counts. The rearrangement joins TRBV20-1 to TRBJ2-7; the match to TRBD1 covers 8 bases. Looked up from germline, CDR1 is DFQATT and CDR2 is SNEGSKA (reference sequence). V was clipped by 0 bases and J by 3 bases; unmatched bases: 16. The CDR3 covers 18 residues. CDR3 loop: CSARDDVRQGRSGYEQYF. The CDR3 DNA sequence: TGCAGTGCTAGAGATGATGTGAGACAGGGGCGAAGTGGCTACGAGCAGTACTTC.

There are many counts of this clonotype. The chain couples TRBV28 to TRBJ1-1; D ambiguous. Trimming pared 0 bases from V and 0 bases from J, leaving 8 bases between. This CDR3 has 15 residues. Per the germline V gene, CDR1 is MDHEN and CDR2 is SYDVKM. The CDR3 DNA reads TGTGCCAGCAGTTTATGGGCAGGAATGAACACTGAAGCTTTCTTT. Amino acids: CASSLWAGMNTEAFF.

This clonotype has a count of ten or more. The chain employs TRBV11-2 and TRBJ1-2, with TRBD1 matching over 12 bases. Germline V lookup: CDR1 SGHAT, CDR2 FQNNGV. This CDR3 spans 15 amino acids. The ends lost 5 bases at V and 7 bases at J; junction bases unmatched: 8. CDR3 DNA: TGTGCCAGCAGCCCGTGGGACAGGGGGCTTGTTGGCTACACCTTC. Translation gives CASSPWDRGLVGYTF. Full variable domain (outside the CDR3, taken from reference TRBV11-2 and TRBJ1-2): EAGVAQSPRYKIIEKRQSVAFWCNPISGHATLYWYQQILGQGPKLLIQFQNNGVVDDSQLPKDRFSAERLKGVDSTLKIQPAKLEDSAVYLCASSPWDRGLVGYTFGSGTRLTVV.

This chain connects TRBV10-3 to TRBJ1-6, with D perhaps TRBD1 (5 bases). V shed 6 bases and J shed 5 bases, with 11 bases lying between them. The CDR3 is 14 residues long. CDR1 and CDR2 (germline): ENHRY, SYGVKD. Here the CDR3 DNA reads TGTGCCATCAGGGGGACGGCCCATAATTCACCCCTCCACTTT. It yields the protein CAIRGTAHNSPLHF.